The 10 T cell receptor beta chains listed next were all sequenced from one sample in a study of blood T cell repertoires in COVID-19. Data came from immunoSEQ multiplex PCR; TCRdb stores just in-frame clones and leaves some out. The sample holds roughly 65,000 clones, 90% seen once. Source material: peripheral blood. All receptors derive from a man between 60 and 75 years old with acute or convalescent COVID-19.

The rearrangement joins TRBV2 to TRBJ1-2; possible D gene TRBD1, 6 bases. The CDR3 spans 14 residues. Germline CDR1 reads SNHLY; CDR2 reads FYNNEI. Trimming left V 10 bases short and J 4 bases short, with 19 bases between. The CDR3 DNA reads TGTGCCACCATGGACAGTCTTAATATCTATGGCTACACCTTC. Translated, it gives CATMDSLNIYGYTF.

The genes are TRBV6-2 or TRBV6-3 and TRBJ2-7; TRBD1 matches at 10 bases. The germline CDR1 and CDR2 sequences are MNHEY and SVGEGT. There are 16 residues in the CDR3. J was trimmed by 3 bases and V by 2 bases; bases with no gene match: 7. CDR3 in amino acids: CASSYLRTGGNYEQYF. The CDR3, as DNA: TGTGCCAGCAGTTACCTTAGGACAGGGGGAAACTACGAGCAGTACTTC.

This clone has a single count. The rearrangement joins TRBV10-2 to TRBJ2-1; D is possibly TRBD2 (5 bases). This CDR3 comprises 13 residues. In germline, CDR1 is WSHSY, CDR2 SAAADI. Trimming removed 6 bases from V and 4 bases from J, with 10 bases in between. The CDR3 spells CASREQRYNEQFF. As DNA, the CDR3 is TGCGCCAGCAGGGAACAGCGGTACAATGAGCAGTTCTTC.

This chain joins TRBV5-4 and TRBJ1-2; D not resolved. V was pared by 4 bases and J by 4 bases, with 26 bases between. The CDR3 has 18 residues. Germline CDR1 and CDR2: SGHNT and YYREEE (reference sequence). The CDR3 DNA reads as TGTGCCAGCAGCCCCCAAGGTAGCGGCCCGGGAACCAGCTATGGCTACACCTTC. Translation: CASSPQGSGPGTSYGYTF.

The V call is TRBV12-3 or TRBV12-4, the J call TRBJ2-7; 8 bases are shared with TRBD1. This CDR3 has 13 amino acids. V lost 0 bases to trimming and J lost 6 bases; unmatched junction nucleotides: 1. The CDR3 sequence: CASSLAGQGEQYF. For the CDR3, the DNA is TGTGCCAGCAGTTTAGCAGGACAGGGCGAGCAGTACTTC.

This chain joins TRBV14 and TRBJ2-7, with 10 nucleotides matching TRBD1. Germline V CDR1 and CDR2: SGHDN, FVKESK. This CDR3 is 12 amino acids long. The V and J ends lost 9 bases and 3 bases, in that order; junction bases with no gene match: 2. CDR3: CASGDRGYEQYF. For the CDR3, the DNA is TGTGCCAGTGGGGACAGGGGCTACGAGCAGTACTTC.

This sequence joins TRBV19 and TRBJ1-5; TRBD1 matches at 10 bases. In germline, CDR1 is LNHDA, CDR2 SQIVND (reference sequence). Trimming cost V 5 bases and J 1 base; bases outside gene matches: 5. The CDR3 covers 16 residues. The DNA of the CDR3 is TGTGCCAGTAGTTGGACAGGGGGTGGGAGCAATCAGCCCCAGCATTTT. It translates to CASSWTGGGSNQPQHF.

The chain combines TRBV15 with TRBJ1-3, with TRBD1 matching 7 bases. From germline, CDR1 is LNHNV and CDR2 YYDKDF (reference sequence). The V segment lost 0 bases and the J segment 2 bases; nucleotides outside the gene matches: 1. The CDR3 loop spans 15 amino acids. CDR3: CATSRDRGAGNTIYF. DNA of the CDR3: TGTGCCACCAGCAGAGACAGGGGGGCTGGAAACACCATATATTTT.

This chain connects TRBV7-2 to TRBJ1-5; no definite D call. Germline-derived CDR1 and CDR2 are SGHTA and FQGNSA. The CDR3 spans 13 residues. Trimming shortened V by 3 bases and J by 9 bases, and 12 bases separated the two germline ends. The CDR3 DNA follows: TGTGCCAGCAGCTTGGAGCAATTGTCGCCCCAGCATTTT. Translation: CASSLEQLSPQHF.

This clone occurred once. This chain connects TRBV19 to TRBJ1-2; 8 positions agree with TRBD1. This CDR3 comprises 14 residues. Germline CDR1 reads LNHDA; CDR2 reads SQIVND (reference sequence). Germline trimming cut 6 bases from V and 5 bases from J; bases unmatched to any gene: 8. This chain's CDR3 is CASRPTGGVYGYTF. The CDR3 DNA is TGTGCCAGTAGACCTACAGGGGGTGTATATGGCTACACCTTC.